These T cell receptor beta chains were read from a single sample in a study of blood T cells in healthy people across ages. Via MiXCR, TCRdb re-called the 5' RACE reads, giving one row per CDR3 protein. The data contain hundreds of thousands of distinct CDR3 sequences, approximately 50% of them singletons. The sample was blood. The receptors derive from a woman in her fifties or sixties in good health. CDR3s leave out the opening cysteine and the closing phenylalanine or tryptophan.

V	CDR3
TRBV7-9	ASSPWTLGNTIY
TRBV20-1	SARGSTVNTEAF
TRBV7-2	ASSPRWVPLAGGSYEQY
TRBV20-1	SAPMGFRGYT
TRBV29-1	SVRGQGNQPQH
TRBV7-2	ASSLATRSPYYEQY
TRBV6-5	ASSYTGLAGATYNEQY
TRBV7-2	ASSGRLTGFLQYEQY
TRBV5-1	ASSEAGAEDTQY
TRBV25-1	ASSAWTWQY
TRBV25-1	ASSKQGTQPQH
TRBV18	ASSPPRRGEQY
TRBV7-2	ASSPHGDRGPGYT
TRBV10-3	AISASASYNEQF
TRBV5-1	ASSSDRPYNSPLH
TRBV20-1	SATKAATNYGYT
TRBV18	ASSPGQGVTEAF
TRBV11-1	ASRALAGSREQF
TRBV20-1	SARLDSGANVLT
TRBV4-3	ASSQDRLGLAGSETQY
TRBV24-1	ATSPHAAPSGRNEQF
TRBV11-1	ATDLGRDRTEAF
TRBV6-6	ASSPSGRETQY